This T cell receptor (beta chain) was sequenced during a study of T cell responses to AZD1222 COVID-19 vaccine. Study-level points and caveats: Of spike-specific TCRs, nearly half reportedly target regions left unmutated in variants. Most donors were white British and more were female, and clonal diversity was possibly underestimated. At baseline, seropositivity was found in only a handful of AZD1222 recipients.

This table comes from immunoSEQ multiplex PCR, and its TCRdb copy is limited to in-frame clones, with some not included. The sample lists about 73,000 clones, nearly 90% occurring once. As concerns this clone: Its target is not known.

The V gene's germline CDR1 is LNHDA and CDR2 SQIVND (reference sequence). With V trimmed by 3 bases and J by 4 bases, 11 bases remained unmatched. The CDR3 has 17 amino acids. The chain links TRBV19 to TRBJ2-2; TRBD1 agrees at 7 bases. The clonotype was recovered from an adult who received the AZD1222 COVID-19 vaccine. This specimen consisted of peripheral blood, obtained 28 days after the second AZD1222 dose. The CDR3: CASSIYGRGSGTGELFF. CDR3 DNA sequence: TGTGCCAGTAGTATTTATGGCAGGGGGTCGGGCACCGGGGAGCTGTTTTTT. Using reference TRBV19 and TRBJ2-2 for the parts outside the CDR3, the full variable domain is DGGITQSPKYLFRKEGQNVTLSCEQNLNHDAMYWYRQDPGQGLRLIYYSQIVNDFQKGDIAEGYSVSREKKESFPLTVTSAQKNPTAFYLCASSIYGRGSGTGELFFGEGSRLTVL.